This T cell receptor beta chain was sequenced in a study of lymphopenia after photon versus proton radiotherapy. The study, taken as a whole, reports: Better survival with proton therapy was suggested as possible, not demonstrated. After the lymphocyte nadir, photon-treated repertoires showed oligoclonal expansion, especially of CD8+ Temra cells. Under photons, naive T cells and diversity fell while effector/memory populations rose. Post-nadir TCR diversity decline inversely tracked overall survival among those who died.

To note about this clone: Its antigen is undetermined.

Method: immunoSEQ multiplex PCR; TCRdb's copy keeps in-frame clones and lacks some. The data contain roughly 63,000 clones, about four fifths of them singletons. V was clipped by 5 bases and J by 4 bases; unmatched bases: 7. The CDR3 covers 15 residues. In germline, CDR1 is SGHAT, CDR2 FQNNGV. The chain couples TRBV11-2 to TRBJ1-2, with 10 bases aligning to TRBD1. The sequence was collected from a man aged 55 to 70 with pancreatic cancer. Sequencing was performed on peripheral blood, taken from a patient treated with proton-based radiotherapy. The CDR3 DNA is TGTGCCAGCAGCAAACCGGGACAGGGGTTCTATGGCTACACCTTC. It encodes CASSKPGQGFYGYTF.